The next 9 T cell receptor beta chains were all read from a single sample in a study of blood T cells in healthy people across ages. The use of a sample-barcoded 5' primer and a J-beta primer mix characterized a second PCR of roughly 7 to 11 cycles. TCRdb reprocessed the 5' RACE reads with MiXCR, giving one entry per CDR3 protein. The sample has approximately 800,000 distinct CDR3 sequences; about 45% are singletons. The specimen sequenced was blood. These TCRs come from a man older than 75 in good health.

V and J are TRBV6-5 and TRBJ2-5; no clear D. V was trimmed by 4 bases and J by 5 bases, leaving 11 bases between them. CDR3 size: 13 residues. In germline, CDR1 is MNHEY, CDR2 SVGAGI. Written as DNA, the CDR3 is TGTGCCAGCAGTTTGTCTTTGAGCGAGACCCAGTACTTC. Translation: CASSLSLSETQYF.

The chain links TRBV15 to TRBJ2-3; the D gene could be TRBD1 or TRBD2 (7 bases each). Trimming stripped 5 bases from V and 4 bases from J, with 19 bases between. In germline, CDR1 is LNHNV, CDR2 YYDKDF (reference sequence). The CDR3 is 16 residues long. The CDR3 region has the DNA TGTGCCACCAGCCGACGATCGCAGGGGGGGGCAGATACGCAGTATTTT. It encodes CATSRRSQGGADTQYF. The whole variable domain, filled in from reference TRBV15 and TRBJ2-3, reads DAMVIQNPRYQVTQFGKPVTLSCSQTLNHNVMYWYQQKSSQAPKLLFHYYDKDFNNEADTPDNFQSRRPNTSFCFLDIRSPGLGDTAMYLCATSRRSQGGADTQYFGPGTRLTVL.

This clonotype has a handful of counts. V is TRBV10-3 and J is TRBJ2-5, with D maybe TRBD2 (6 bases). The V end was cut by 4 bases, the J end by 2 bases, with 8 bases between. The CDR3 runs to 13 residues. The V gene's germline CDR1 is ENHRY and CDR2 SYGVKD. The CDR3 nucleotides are TGTGCCATCAGTGGGAGGGCACAAGAGACCCAGTACTTC. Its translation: CAISGRAQETQYF.

CDR3 coding DNA: TGTGCCAGCAGCTTACGACTAGCGGGAGGTAGTTCAGATACGCAGTATTTT. Protein sequence: CASSLRLAGGSSDTQYF. This chain connects TRBV7-2 to TRBJ2-3, with 13 nucleotides matching TRBD2. CDR1 and CDR2 (germline): SGHTA, FQGNSA. V lost 2 bases to trimming and J lost 4 bases; unmatched junction nucleotides: 6. The CDR3 is 17 amino acids.

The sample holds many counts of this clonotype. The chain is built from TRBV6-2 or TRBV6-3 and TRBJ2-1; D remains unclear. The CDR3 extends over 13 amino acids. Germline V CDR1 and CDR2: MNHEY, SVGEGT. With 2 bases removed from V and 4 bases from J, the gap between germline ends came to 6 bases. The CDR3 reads CASSYGEYNEQFF. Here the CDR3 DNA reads TGTGCCAGCAGTTACGGAGAGTACAATGAGCAGTTCTTC.

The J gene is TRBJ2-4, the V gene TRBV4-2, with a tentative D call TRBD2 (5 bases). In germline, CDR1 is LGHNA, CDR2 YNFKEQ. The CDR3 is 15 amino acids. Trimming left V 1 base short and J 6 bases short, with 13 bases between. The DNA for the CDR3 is TGTGCCAGCAGCCAAGGAGGGCTAGGAGGAAACATTCAGTACTTC. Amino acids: CASSQGGLGGNIQYF.

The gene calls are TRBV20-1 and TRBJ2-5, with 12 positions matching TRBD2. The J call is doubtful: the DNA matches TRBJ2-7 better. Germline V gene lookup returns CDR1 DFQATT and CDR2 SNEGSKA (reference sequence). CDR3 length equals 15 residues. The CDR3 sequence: CSARDGLAGSYEQYF. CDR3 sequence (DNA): TGCAGTGCTAGAGACGGACTAGCGGGATCCTACGAGCAGTACTTC.

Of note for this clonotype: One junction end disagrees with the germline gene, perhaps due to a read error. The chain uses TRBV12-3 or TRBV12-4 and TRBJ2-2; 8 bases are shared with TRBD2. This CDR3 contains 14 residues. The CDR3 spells CASRLAGNPGELFF. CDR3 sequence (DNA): TGTGCCAGCAGATTAGCGGGGAATCCCGGGGAGCTGTTTTTT.

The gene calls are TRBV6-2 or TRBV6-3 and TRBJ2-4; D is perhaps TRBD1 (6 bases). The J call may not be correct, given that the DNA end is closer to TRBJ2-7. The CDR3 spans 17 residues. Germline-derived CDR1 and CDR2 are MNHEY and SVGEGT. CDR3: CASSPRAGAIIAYEQYF. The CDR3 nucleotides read TGTGCCAGCAGTCCCCGGGCAGGGGCCATTATAGCCTACGAGCAGTACTTC.